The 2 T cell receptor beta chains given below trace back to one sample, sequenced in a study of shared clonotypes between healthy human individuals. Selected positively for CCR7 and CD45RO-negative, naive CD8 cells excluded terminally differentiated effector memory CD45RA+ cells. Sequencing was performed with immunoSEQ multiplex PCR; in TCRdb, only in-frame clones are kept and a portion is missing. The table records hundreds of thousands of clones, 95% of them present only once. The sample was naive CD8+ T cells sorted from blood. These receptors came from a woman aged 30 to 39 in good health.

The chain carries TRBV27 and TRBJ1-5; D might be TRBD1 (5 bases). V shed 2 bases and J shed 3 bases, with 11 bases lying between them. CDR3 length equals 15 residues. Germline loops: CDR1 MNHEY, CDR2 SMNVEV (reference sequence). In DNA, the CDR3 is TGTGCCAGCAGTTTAGTTACAGGACCCAATCAGCCCCAGCATTTT. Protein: CASSLVTGPNQPQHF.

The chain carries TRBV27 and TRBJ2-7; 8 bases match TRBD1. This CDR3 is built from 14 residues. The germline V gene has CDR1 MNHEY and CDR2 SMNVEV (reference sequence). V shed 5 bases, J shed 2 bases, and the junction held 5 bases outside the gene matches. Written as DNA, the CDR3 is TGTGCCAGCAGTACGACAGGGGCAGCCTACGAGCAGTACTTC. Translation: CASSTTGAAYEQYF.